This paragraph covers one TCR beta chain sequence. This sample is drawn from a study of identifying expanded T cells in peripheral blood. After removal of 4 bases from V and 6 bases from J, the junction contained 6 bases not matched to a gene. The CDR3 sequence is 14 residues long. Germline V lookup: CDR1 SGHAT, CDR2 FQNNGV. Only in-frame clones appear in the TCRdb table, and some are missing; sequencing was by immunoSEQ multiplex PCR. The sample includes about 74,000 clones, 84% seen only once; the top ten take roughly 18%. J is TRBJ2-7 and V is TRBV11-2; 10 bases are a match to TRBD1. The specimen was blood. The sequence was collected from a person between 18 and 69 years old in good health. CDR3 residues: CASSSIGTGVEQYF. Written as DNA, the CDR3 is TGTGCCAGCAGCTCAATCGGGACAGGGGTCGAGCAGTACTTC.